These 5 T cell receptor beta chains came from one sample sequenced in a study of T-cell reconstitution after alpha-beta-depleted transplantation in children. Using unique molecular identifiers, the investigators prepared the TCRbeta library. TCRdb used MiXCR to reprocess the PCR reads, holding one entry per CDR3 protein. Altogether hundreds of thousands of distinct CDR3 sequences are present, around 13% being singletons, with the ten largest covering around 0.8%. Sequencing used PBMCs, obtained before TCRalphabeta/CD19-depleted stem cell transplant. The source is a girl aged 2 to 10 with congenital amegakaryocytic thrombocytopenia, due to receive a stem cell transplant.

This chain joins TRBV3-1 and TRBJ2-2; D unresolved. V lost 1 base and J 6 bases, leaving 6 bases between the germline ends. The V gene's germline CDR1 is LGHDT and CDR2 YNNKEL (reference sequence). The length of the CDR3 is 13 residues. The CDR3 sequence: CASSQAGSGELFF. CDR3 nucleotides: TGTGCCAGCAGCCAAGCCGGGTCCGGGGAGCTGTTTTTT.

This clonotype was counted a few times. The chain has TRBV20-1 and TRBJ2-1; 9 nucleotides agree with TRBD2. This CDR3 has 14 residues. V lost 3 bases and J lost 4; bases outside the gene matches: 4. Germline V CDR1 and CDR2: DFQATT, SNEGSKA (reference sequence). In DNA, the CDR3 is TGCAGTGCTAGCGGCGGGAGGGATTACAATGAGCAGTTCTTC. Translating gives CSASGGRDYNEQFF.

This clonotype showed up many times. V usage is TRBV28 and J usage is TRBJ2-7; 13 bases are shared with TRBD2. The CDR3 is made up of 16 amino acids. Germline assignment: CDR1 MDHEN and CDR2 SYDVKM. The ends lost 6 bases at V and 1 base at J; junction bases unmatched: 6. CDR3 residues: CASREPGLAGSYEQYF. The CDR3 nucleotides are TGTGCCAGCAGGGAGCCGGGACTAGCGGGATCCTACGAGCAGTACTTC. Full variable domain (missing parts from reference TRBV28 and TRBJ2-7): DVKVTQSSRYLVKRTGEKVFLECVQDMDHENMFWYRQDPGLGLRLIYFSYDVKMKEKGDIPEGYSVSREKKERFSLILESASTNQTSMYLCASREPGLAGSYEQYFGPGTRLTVT.

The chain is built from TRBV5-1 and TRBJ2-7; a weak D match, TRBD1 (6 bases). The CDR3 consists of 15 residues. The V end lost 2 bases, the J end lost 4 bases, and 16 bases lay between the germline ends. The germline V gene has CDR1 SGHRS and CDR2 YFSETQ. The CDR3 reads CASSLYPGQNYEQYF. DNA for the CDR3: TGCGCCAGCAGCTTATACCCGGGACAAAATTACGAGCAGTACTTC.

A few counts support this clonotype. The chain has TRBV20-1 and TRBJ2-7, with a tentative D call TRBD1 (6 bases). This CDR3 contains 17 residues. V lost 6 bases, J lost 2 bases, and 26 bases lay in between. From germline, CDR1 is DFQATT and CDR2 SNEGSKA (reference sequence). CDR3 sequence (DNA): TGCAGTGCCTCTCCCCCAGGGGACACCGTAAATACCTACGAGCAGTACTTC. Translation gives CSASPPGDTVNTYEQYF.